This is a list of T cell receptor beta chains from one sample in a study of control samples from healthy donors and cancer patients. Profiled with immunoSEQ multiplex PCR; TCRdb holds only in-frame clones, not every one. This sample yields more than 95,000 clones, of which roughly 91% are seen a single time; about 2.1% belongs to the top ten. The material sequenced was blood. Source of these receptors: a woman in her 70s in good health. Both conserved end residues are part of each CDR3. A D gene is named only where the DNA matches it firmly. Size tells how often a clone was seen (once, few, many) or the class of an expanded clone, and some rows leave it out.

V	D	size	J	CDR3	DNA
TRBV7-2	-	-	TRBJ2-1	CASSLAQGYYNEQFF	TGTGCCAGCAGCTTAGCACAGGGCTACTACAATGAGCAGTTCTTC
TRBV7-2	-	-	TRBJ1-2	CASSLYPQLYGYTF	TGTGCCAGCAGCTTATATCCACAGCTCTATGGCTACACCTTC
TRBV20-1	-	-	TRBJ2-7	CSASLQGGEQYF	TGCAGTGCTAGTTTACAGGGTGGCGAGCAGTACTTC
TRBV6-5	TRBD1	-	TRBJ1-1	CASNQGDNTEAFF	TGTGCCAGCAACCAGGGGGACAACACTGAAGCTTTCTTT
TRBV6-5	-	-	TRBJ1-2	CASTSQGYNHYGYTF	TGTGCCAGCACCTCTCAGGGGTATAACCACTATGGCTACACCTTC
TRBV5-6	-	-	TRBJ1-3	CASRLVGAGNTIYF	TGTGCCAGCAGATTGGTGGGAGCCGGAAACACCATATATTTT
TRBV11-3	-	-	TRBJ2-7	CASSPWGNNEQYF	TGTGCCAGCAGCCCCTGGGGCAACAACGAGCAGTACTTC
TRBV4-3	-	-	TRBJ2-6	CASSQDLSETNVLTF	TGCGCCAGCAGCCAAGATCTGTCGGAAACCAACGTCCTGACTTTC
TRBV5-1	-	-	TRBJ1-2	CASSLSRTYGYTF	TGCGCCAGCAGCTTGTCCAGAACATATGGCTACACCTTC
TRBV28	-	-	TRBJ1-2	CASSQGSYPGYTF	TGTGCCAGCAGCCAGGGGTCTTATCCGGGCTACACCTTC
TRBV5-4	TRBD2	-	TRBJ2-5	CASSPPPLAGQETQYF	TGTGCCAGCAGCCCGCCCCCGCTAGCGGGGCAAGAGACCCAGTACTTC
TRBV4-1	TRBD1	once	TRBJ2-1	CASSHTGVRYNEQFF	TGCGCCAGCAGCCACACAGGGGTTCGGTACAATGAGCAGTTCTTC
TRBV9	-	-	TRBJ2-3	CASSVAPVPRDTQYF	TGTGCCAGCAGCGTAGCCCCCGTCCCCAGAGATACGCAGTATTTT
TRBV7-3	TRBD2	-	TRBJ2-2	CASSPGLAGRTGELFF	TGTGCCAGCAGCCCGGGACTAGCGGGGAGGACCGGGGAGCTGTTTTTT
TRBV5-1	-	-	TRBJ1-2	CASSFTTETQNYGYTF	TGCGCCAGCAGCTTCACGACAGAGACACAGAACTATGGCTACACCTTC
TRBV2	TRBD1	-	TRBJ2-2	CASMTGHTGELFF	TGTGCCAGTATGACAGGGCACACCGGGGAGCTGTTTTTT
TRBV5-8	TRBD1	-	TRBJ2-2	CASSLPNRGTGELFF	TGTGCCAGCAGCCTCCCTAACAGGGGTACCGGGGAGCTGTTTTTT
TRBV7-9	-	-	TRBJ1-2	CASSLVGHYGYTF	TGTGCCAGCAGCTTGGTGGGGCACTATGGCTACACCTTC
TRBV27	TRBD1	-	TRBJ1-6	CASSLSGTVGNSPLHF	TGTGCCAGCAGTTTATCGGGGACAGTAGGAAATTCACCCCTCCACTTT
TRBV6-6	TRBD1	-	TRBJ2-5	CASSYRQGAGETQYF	TGTGCCAGCAGTTACAGACAGGGGGCAGGAGAGACCCAGTACTTC
TRBV7-2	-	-	TRBJ1-3	CASRRTVSGNTIYF	TGTGCCAGCCGACGGACTGTTTCTGGAAACACCATATATTTT
TRBV5-1	TRBD1	-	TRBJ1-1	CASSLGGTGGSEAFF	TGCGCCAGCAGCTTGGGGGGGACAGGGGGGTCTGAAGCTTTCTTT
TRBV19	-	-	TRBJ1-3	CASSIYRPVNTIYF	TGTGCCAGTAGTATTTATCGGCCAGTAAACACCATATATTTT
TRBV19	-	-	TRBJ2-2	CASSAPRTGRDGELFF	TGTGCCAGTAGTGCTCCCCGTACAGGGCGGGACGGGGAGCTGTTTTTT
TRBV15	-	-	TRBJ2-7	CATSASLNYEQYF	TGTGCCACCAGCGCCTCCCTCAACTACGAGCAGTACTTC
TRBV2	-	-	TRBJ1-2	CATGTEYGYTF	TGTGCCACCGGGACGGAGTATGGCTACACCTTC
TRBV27	-	-	TRBJ1-4	CASSGRVVAGSEKLFF	TGTGCCAGCAGTGGGAGGGTTGTGGCAGGAAGTGAAAAACTGTTTTTT
TRBV18	-	-	TRBJ1-1	CASSRTAMNTEAFF	TGTGCCAGCTCACGGACAGCCATGAACACTGAAGCTTTCTTT
TRBV24-1	-	-	TRBJ2-2	CATSALTTGELFF	TGTGCCACCAGTGCGCTGACCACCGGGGAGCTGTTTTTT
TRBV9	-	-	TRBJ2-1	CASSVAGISYNEQFF	TGTGCCAGCAGCGTAGCGGGGATCTCCTACAATGAGCAGTTCTTC
TRBV3-1/TRBV3-2	-	-	TRBJ1-3	CASSQDILGGNTIYF	TGTGCCAGCAGCCAAGATATTCTAGGGGGAAACACCATATATTTT
TRBV7-9	-	-	TRBJ1-2	CASSRGAGTDANYGYTF	TGTGCCAGCAGCCGGGGGGCGGGGACTGACGCTAACTATGGCTACACCTTC
TRBV29-1	TRBD1	-	TRBJ1-2	CSVEGGTVYGYTF	TGCAGCGTTGAAGGAGGGACAGTCTATGGCTACACCTTC
TRBV29-1	-	-	TRBJ1-2	CSVEGSSGGLGYGYTF	TGCAGCGTTGAAGGGTCTAGCGGGGGCTTAGGGTATGGCTACACCTTC
TRBV4-1	-	-	TRBJ1-2	CASSQDDGPNYGYTF	TGCGCCAGCAGCCAAGATGACGGTCCTAACTATGGCTACACCTTC
TRBV25-1	-	-	TRBJ1-2	CASSGTSAGYGYTF	TGTGCCAGCAGCGGGACCTCGGCAGGTTATGGCTACACCTTC
TRBV11-1	TRBD2	few	TRBJ2-5	CASSLARGEPQETQYF	TGTGCCAGCAGCTTAGCGCGGGGGGAACCCCAAGAGACCCAGTACTTC
TRBV11-2	-	-	TRBJ1-1	CASSPRGGGDTEAFF	TGTGCCAGCAGCCCGCGAGGCGGGGGCGACACTGAAGCTTTCTTT
TRBV5-1	-	-	TRBJ1-5	CASSWTSDLNQPQHF	TGCGCCAGCAGCTGGACCAGCGACCTCAATCAGCCCCAGCATTTT
TRBV27	TRBD1	-	TRBJ1-1	CASSPSTGGDTEAFF	TGTGCCAGCAGTCCATCGACAGGGGGTGACACTGAAGCTTTCTTT
TRBV27	TRBD2	-	TRBJ2-1	CASSLYLPTSGGGNNEQFF	TGTGCCAGCAGTTTATATCTTCCCACTAGCGGGGGGGGAAACAATGAGCAGTTCTTC
TRBV5-1	TRBD2	-	TRBJ2-3	CASSSGLAGGPDTQYF	TGCGCCAGCAGCTCCGGACTAGCGGGGGGGCCAGATACGCAGTATTTT
TRBV5-1	TRBD2	-	TRBJ2-2	CASSVPSGEPNTGELFF	TGCGCCAGCTCGGTGCCTAGCGGGGAACCCAACACCGGGGAGCTGTTTTTT
TRBV6-6	TRBD2	-	TRBJ2-7	CASSSSGTRTYEQYF	TGTGCCAGCAGCAGCTCCGGGACTAGAACCTACGAGCAGTACTTC
TRBV4-1	-	-	TRBJ1-1	CASSRAGITEAFF	TGCGCCAGCAGCCGAGCGGGGATCACTGAAGCTTTCTTT
TRBV24-1	-	-	TRBJ1-1	CATRGEGVTEAFF	TGTGCCACCAGAGGAGAAGGGGTCACTGAAGCTTTCTTT
TRBV18	-	-	TRBJ2-7	CASSGQGKQYF	TGTGCCAGCTCTGGGCAGGGGAAGCAGTACTTC
TRBV6-5	-	-	TRBJ1-1	CASSSWVDTEAFF	TGTGCCAGCAGTTCCTGGGTTGACACTGAAGCTTTCTTT
TRBV9	-	-	TRBJ2-5	CASSSPRAYEETQYF	TGTGCCAGCAGCTCCCCCCGGGCGTACGAAGAGACCCAGTACTTC
TRBV6-5	-	-	TRBJ1-4	CASSRQWNEKLFF	TGTGCCAGCAGTCGACAATGGAATGAAAAACTGTTTTTT
TRBV2	-	-	TRBJ2-7	CASRRAGSYEQYF	TGTGCCAGCCGTAGGGCGGGGTCCTACGAGCAGTACTTC
TRBV3-1/TRBV3-2	-	-	TRBJ2-5	CASSQVSSYYF	TGTGCCAGCAGCCAAGTGTCCTCATACTACTTC
TRBV9	-	-	TRBJ2-4	CASSVEGFRGDIQYF	TGTGCCAGCAGCGTAGAGGGCTTTCGTGGCGACATTCAGTACTTC
TRBV27	-	-	TRBJ1-2	CASSLAEDYGYTF	TGTGCCAGCAGTTTGGCGGAGGACTATGGCTACACCTTC
TRBV2	-	-	TRBJ2-3	CASRPGGGRDTQYF	TGTGCCAGCAGACCAGGGGGGGGGCGAGATACGCAGTATTTT
TRBV6-4	-	once	TRBJ2-2	CASSEGDTGELFF	TGTGCCAGCAGTGAAGGGGACACCGGGGAGCTGTTTTTT
TRBV5-4	-	-	TRBJ2-5	CASSQGAIETQYF	TGTGCCAGCAGCCAAGGAGCGATAGAGACCCAGTACTTC
TRBV3-1/TRBV3-2	TRBD1	-	TRBJ1-2	CASSQRDREDLYGYTF	TGTGCCAGCAGCCAACGGGACAGGGAAGATCTCTATGGCTACACCTTC
TRBV7-9	-	-	TRBJ1-1	CASSPPGRGDTEAFF	TGTGCCAGCAGCCCGCCTGGACGAGGGGACACTGAAGCTTTCTTT
TRBV5-4	-	-	TRBJ1-6	CASSATGLDSPLHF	TGTGCCAGCAGCGCGACAGGCTTGGATTCACCCCTCCACTTT